A selection of T cell receptor beta chains follows, all from one sample in a study of cytomegalovirus exposure and HLA in healthy donors. Libraries were prepared by immunoSEQ multiplex PCR; TCRdb keeps only in-frame clonotypes and omits some of them. The repertoire includes 200,000 to 300,000 clones, approximately 81% of them detected once, and 0.2% to 0.25% sits in the top ten. The sample was PBMCs. The receptors derive from a girl aged 2 to 10 in good health and CMV-seronegative. CDR3s include the opening cysteine and the closing phenylalanine or tryptophan. Fields, in order: D gene, clone size, V gene, J gene, CDR3 DNA, CDR3 protein. A D gene is named only where the DNA matches it firmly. A clone size is listed for some rows: how often the clone was seen (once, few, many), or a class if it is expanded.

TRBD1,-,TRBV30,TRBJ1-5,TGTGCCTGGAGCGGGGACAGGGGGCAGGGGAGCAATCAGCCCCAGCATTTT,CAWSGDRGQGSNQPQHF
-,-,TRBV6-6,TRBJ1-2,TGTGCCAGCAGTCAATACAGGTTAGGATATGGCTACACCTTC,CASSQYRLGYGYTF
-,-,TRBV2,TRBJ2-2,TGTGCCAGCAGCCTCTACCCGAACACCGGGGAGCTGTTTTTT,CASSLYPNTGELFF
TRBD1,-,TRBV19,TRBJ2-7,TGTGCCAGTAGTATTGAGGGGGCCCCCTACGAGCAGTACTTC,CASSIEGAPYEQYF
TRBD2,-,TRBV7-2,TRBJ2-5,TGTGCCAGCAGCTTAGGAGGACTAGCGGGTGAGACCCAGTACTTC,CASSLGGLAGETQYF
-,-,TRBV6-5,TRBJ2-3,TGTGCCAGCCTTAGCGCCAGACAAGGTAGTCATACGCAGTATTTT,CASLSARQGSHTQYF
TRBD2,-,TRBV5-1,TRBJ2-2,TGCGCCAGCGCTCTAGCGGGAGGGAACACCGGGGAGCTGTTTTTT,CASALAGGNTGELFF
-,few,TRBV27,TRBJ2-7,TGTGCCAGCAGTACACAGGGTCGCGAGCAGTACTTC,CASSTQGREQYF
-,-,TRBV25-1,TRBJ2-7,TGTGCCAGCAGTGAGTTTCCGGGACTCCACGGGGACTACGAGCAGTACTTC,CASSEFPGLHGDYEQYF
-,-,TRBV5-5,TRBJ1-5,TGTGCCAGCAGCTTGCCCGGGGATAGCAATCAGCCCCAGCATTTT,CASSLPGDSNQPQHF
TRBD2,-,TRBV27,TRBJ2-1,TGTGCCAGCAGTTTTGAATTTGCGGGAGTGGTGAATGAGCAGTTCTTC,CASSFEFAGVVNEQFF
-,once,TRBV4-2,TRBJ2-7,TGTGCCAGCAGCCAAGACGCAGGGGGGACCTACGAGCAGTACTTC,CASSQDAGGTYEQYF
TRBD2,-,TRBV7-2,TRBJ2-7,TGTGCCAGCAGCTTGTACGGAGCGGGGGGAGGCTACGAGCAGTACTTC,CASSLYGAGGGYEQYF
TRBD2,-,TRBV11-3,TRBJ2-5,TGTGCCAGCAGCTTGTTGTATAGCGGGAGGGCCGAGGAGACCCAGTACTTC,CASSLLYSGRAEETQYF
TRBD1,-,TRBV28,TRBJ1-2,TGTGCCAGCAGCAGCCCGGACAGGGCTAACTATGGCTACACCTTC,CASSSPDRANYGYTF
-,-,TRBV11-2,TRBJ2-7,TGTGCCAGCAGCTTTCCCTTTAGGCGGTGGAACGAGCAGTACTTC,CASSFPFRRWNEQYF
-,few,TRBV2,TRBJ1-1,TGTGCCAGCAGTGAAGGGCGGGTCATGAACACTGAAGCTTTCTTT,CASSEGRVMNTEAFF
TRBD1,few,TRBV27,TRBJ2-7,TGTGCCAGCTGGGGGACAGGGATGCTCGAGCAGTACTTC,CASWGTGMLEQYF
TRBD1,-,TRBV7-6,TRBJ1-6,TGTGCCAGCAGCTCCAGATTAAGGACAGGGGTACATTCACCCCTCCACTTT,CASSSRLRTGVHSPLHF
TRBD2,-,TRBV6-6,TRBJ2-1,TGTGCCAGCAGCAAAGCTATAGCGGGGGGCCACAATGAGCAGTTCTTC,CASSKAIAGGHNEQFF
-,-,TRBV6-6,TRBJ1-4,TGTGCCAGCAGTCGCTATGTTGAAAAACTGTTTTTT,CASSRYVEKLFF
TRBD1,-,TRBV5-1,TRBJ1-4,TGCGCCAGCAGCTTGGATCAGGGGGCAACTAATGAAAAACTGTTTTTT,CASSLDQGATNEKLFF
-,-,TRBV2,TRBJ2-1,TGTGCCAGCAGTGCCAGGGTCTACAATGAGCAGTTCTTC,CASSARVYNEQFF
TRBD2,once,TRBV10-2,TRBJ2-7,TGCGCCAGCAGTTTCGGACCAAGCGGGAGCTCCTACGAGCAGTACTTC,CASSFGPSGSSYEQYF
TRBD2,-,TRBV2,TRBJ2-7,TGTGCCAGCGGCCCGACGGGACTAGCGGGAGCGTACGAGCAGTACTTC,CASGPTGLAGAYEQYF
TRBD1,once,TRBV4-2,TRBJ2-3,TGTGCCAGCAGCCAACAGGGGGCCCAGACAGATACGCAGTATTTT,CASSQQGAQTDTQYF
TRBD2,-,TRBV14,TRBJ2-3,TGTGCCAGCAGCCCCCAGTCCCCAACGGGGGGGCCGTTTCATACGCAGTATTTT,CASSPQSPTGGPFHTQYF
TRBD2,-,TRBV6-5,TRBJ2-7,TGTGCCAGCAGTGGACTAGCGGGATTCTACGAGCAGTACTTC,CASSGLAGFYEQYF
-,-,TRBV18,TRBJ1-1,TGTGCCAGCTCACCGGGGGGAGAAGCTTTCTTT,CASSPGGEAFF
-,-,TRBV10-1,TRBJ2-3,TGCGCCAGCAGTACAAGCACAGATACGCAGTATTTT,CASSTSTDTQYF
TRBD2,-,TRBV29-1,TRBJ2-2,TGCAGCGTTGTGACTAGCGGGAACACCGGGGAGCTGTTTTTT,CSVVTSGNTGELFF
TRBD1,once,TRBV7-9,TRBJ2-7,TGTGCCAGCAGCATTTGGACAGGCGAGAACGAGCAGTACTTC,CASSIWTGENEQYF
TRBD1,-,TRBV2,TRBJ1-1,TGTGCCAGCAGGAGGACAGGCTACACTGAAGCTTTCTTT,CASRRTGYTEAFF
-,-,TRBV7-9,TRBJ1-4,TGTGCCAGCAGCCCAACGACAAGGAGGGAAAAACTGTTTTTT,CASSPTTRREKLFF
TRBD1,-,TRBV4-2,TRBJ2-1,TGTGCCAGCAGCCTTGACAGGGGGATAGTCTCCTACAATGAGCAGTTCTTC,CASSLDRGIVSYNEQFF
TRBD1,-,TRBV4-2,TRBJ1-2,TGTGCCAGCAGCCCGACAGGGTCGGATGGCTACACCTTC,CASSPTGSDGYTF
-,-,TRBV10-1,TRBJ1-2,TGCGCCAGCAGTGAGAATGAGGCCTATGGCTGCACCTTC,CASSENEAYGCTF
TRBD1,-,TRBV29-1,TRBJ1-5,TGCAGCGCATTCGACAGGGGGCAGCCCCAGCATTTT,CSAFDRGQPQHF
-,-,TRBV9,TRBJ1-1,TGTGCCAGCAGCGTAGTTGGAGATACAGGCACTGAAGCTTTCTTT,CASSVVGDTGTEAFF
TRBD1,-,TRBV27,TRBJ1-2,TGTGCCAGCAGTCTTAGACAGGGCGACTATGGCTACACCTTC,CASSLRQGDYGYTF
TRBD1,-,TRBV7-9,TRBJ2-7,TGTGCCAGCAGCACACAGGGGTACGAGCAGTACTTC,CASSTQGYEQYF
-,-,TRBV14,TRBJ2-1,TGTGCCAGCAGCCAAGAGAGGGTAGTGTTCTTCTTC,CASSQERVVFFF
TRBD2,-,TRBV5-1,TRBJ2-3,TGCGCCAGCAGCCTCGCCGGGACTAGCGAACTCACAGATACGCAGTATTTT,CASSLAGTSELTDTQYF
-,-,TRBV7-2,TRBJ1-1,TGTGCCAGCAGCTTGACTATGAACACTGAAGCTTTCTTT,CASSLTMNTEAFF
TRBD2,-,TRBV5-4,TRBJ2-6,TGTGCCAGCAGCTCGGGGACTAGCGGAGGACCCTCTGGGGCCAACGTCCTGACTTTC,CASSSGTSGGPSGANVLTF
-,-,TRBV2,TRBJ2-7,TGTGCCAGTACGAGGGGGTCCTACGAGCAGTACTTC,CASTRGSYEQYF
-,-,TRBV6-5,TRBJ2-6,TGTGCCAGCAGTCCCGGGTTCTCTGGGGCCAACGTCCTGACTTTC,CASSPGFSGANVLTF
-,-,TRBV7-2,TRBJ2-5,TGTGCCAGCAGCTTAGCTCAGCGGGAGACCCAGTACTTC,CASSLAQRETQYF
TRBD2,-,TRBV10-2,TRBJ2-7,TGCGCCAGCAGTGTTGAGGCACCGGGACTAGCGGGACAGCAGTACTTC,CASSVEAPGLAGQQYF
-,-,TRBV27,TRBJ2-2,TGTGCCAGCAGTTTCAGGGGCACCGGGGAGCTGTTTTTT,CASSFRGTGELFF